The TCR beta chain under discussion was sequenced for a study of blood T cell repertoires in COVID-19. Looking at the study overall: The samples span acute and convalescent COVID-19 from the United States, Italy and Spain. The cDNA or gDNA used as material had been derived from T cells, B-cell-depleted T cells, or PBMCs.

Produced via immunoSEQ multiplex PCR; TCRdb's table is partial and in-frame only. The repertoire includes 350,000 or so clones, 86% of them detected once, and about 4.2% sits in the top ten. The CDR3 is 13 amino acids. Trimming took off 6 bases at V and 7 bases at J, with 12 bases between the two ends. From germline, CDR1 is SEHNR and CDR2 FQNEAQ (reference sequence). Participants came from roughly 25 US areas, aged roughly 18 to 100 years. Cohorts were determined from participant-reported clinical history. The V call is TRBV7-9, the J call TRBJ1-4, with D hard to call. The receptor's source is a woman between 40 and 55 years old with acute COVID-19. The source material was PBMCs or T cells enriched from blood (not recorded which). CDR3 sequence: CASSPSEGEKLFF. The CDR3 DNA sequence: TGTGCCAGCAGTCCCAGCGAAGGTGAAAAACTGTTTTTT.